A selection of T cell receptor beta chains follows, all from one sample in a study of vaccination and CD4 T cells after COVID-19. Using its own MiXCR run on the PCR reads, TCRdb lists one record per CDR3 protein. The sample lists over 9,000 distinct CDR3 sequences, roughly 25% occurring once. For these receptors, no antigen is known. Specimen: CD4+ T cells from blood, cultured in vitro, collected after SARS-CoV-2 vaccination. These receptors were obtained from a human donor who had recovered from COVID-19. The CDR3 runs from the conserved cysteine through the conserved F or W. The D gene is left open where the match is weak. Not all rows give a size; the values are once, few, many and, for expanded clones, a class.

clone_size d_call j_call cdr3_length v_call cdr3_aa cdr3_nt
. . TRBJ1-1 13 TRBV30 CAWDRTLSPEAFF TGTGCCTGGGACCGTACCCTATCCCCTGAAGCTTTCTTT
. . TRBJ2-3 13 TRBV20-1 CSARGPLTDTQYF TGCAGTGCTAGAGGCCCCCTCACAGATACGCAGTATTTT
. TRBD2 TRBJ2-2 19 TRBV19 CASSPWGAGVKGDTGELFF TGTGCCAGTAGCCCCTGGGGAGCGGGAGTAAAGGGCGACACCGGGGAGCTGTTTTTT
few TRBD1 TRBJ1-3 13 TRBV5-4 CASGTGFGNTIYF TGTGCCAGCGGGACAGGGTTCGGAAACACCATATATTTT
. . TRBJ2-1 12 TRBV29-1 CSVAGQSNEQFF TGCAGCGTGGCTGGGCAGAGCAATGAGCAGTTCTTC
few TRBD2 TRBJ2-5 13 TRBV12-3/TRBV12-4 CASTPAGVETQYF TGTGCCAGCACTCCGGCGGGGGTGGAGACCCAGTACTTC
. TRBD1 TRBJ1-4 15 TRBV2 CASRPRQGNNEKLFF TGTGCCAGCAGACCGCGACAGGGCAACAATGAAAAACTGTTTTTT
. . TRBJ2-4 11 TRBV20-1 CSGDFINIQYF TGCAGCGGGGATTTTATAAACATTCAGTACTTC
. . TRBJ1-1 14 TRBV6-5 CASSYPVMNTEAFF TGTGCCAGCAGTTACCCAGTGATGAACACTGAAGCTTTCTTT
. TRBD1 TRBJ2-1 16 TRBV24-1 CATSENKGALYNEQFF TGTGCCACCAGTGAAAACAAGGGGGCACTCTACAATGAGCAGTTCTTC
few TRBD2 TRBJ2-2 17 TRBV7-2 CASSLSASGRSAGELFF TGTGCCAGCAGCTTATCGGCCAGCGGGAGATCTGCCGGGGAGCTGTTTTTT
. TRBD2 TRBJ2-1 15 TRBV2 CASRGGLVGNNEQFF TGTGCCAGCAGGGGAGGACTAGTTGGGAACAATGAGCAGTTCTTC
. . TRBJ2-7 16 TRBV7-2 CASSLEGLTLRYEQYF TGTGCCAGCAGCTTAGAGGGATTAACCCTACGTTACGAGCAGTACTTC
. . TRBJ2-7 14 TRBV28 CASKVPTSTAEQYF TGTGCCAGCAAGGTCCCGACTAGTACAGCCGAGCAGTACTTC
. . TRBJ2-6 17 TRBV11-2 CASSFGGVSAGANVLTF TGTGCCAGCAGCTTTGGGGGCGTTTCGGCTGGGGCCAACGTCCTGACTTTC
. . TRBJ1-5 14 TRBV6-2/TRBV6-3 CASSYSTANQPQHF TGTGCCAGCAGTTACTCGACGGCGAATCAGCCCCAGCATTTT
few TRBD1 TRBJ1-1 16 TRBV28 CASSFNRGLPNTEAFF TGTGCCAGCAGTTTCAACAGGGGGCTCCCTAACACTGAAGCTTTCTTT
few TRBD2 TRBJ2-1 18 TRBV20-1 CSALGLALTQSSYNEQFF TGCAGTGCTCTGGGACTAGCGTTAACCCAAAGCTCCTACAATGAGCAGTTCTTC
few . TRBJ1-5 15 TRBV19 CASSIEGRANQPQHF TGTGCCAGTAGTATAGAAGGCAGGGCAAATCAGCCCCAGCATTTT
. TRBD1 TRBJ2-2 16 TRBV5-1 CASSLVPTGGSGELFF TGCGCCAGCAGCTTGGTTCCGACAGGGGGGTCCGGGGAGCTGTTTTTT
few TRBD1 TRBJ2-5 16 TRBV7-2 CASSASRQGQGETQYF TGTGCCAGCAGCGCAAGCAGACAGGGGCAGGGAGAGACCCAGTACTTC
. . TRBJ2-7 12 TRBV2 CASRGPPYEQYF TGTGCCAGCCGGGGGCCTCCGTACGAGCAGTACTTC
. . TRBJ1-1 11 TRBV20-1 CSTRVNTEAFF TGCAGTACCAGGGTGAACACTGAAGCTTTCTTT
. TRBD2 TRBJ2-1 13 TRBV10-2 CASSAISSGEQFF TGCGCCAGCAGTGCGATTTCTAGCGGTGAGCAGTTCTTC
. . TRBJ2-5 12 TRBV10-2 CASGPREETQYF TGCGCCAGCGGCCCCCGGGAAGAGACCCAGTACTTC
few . TRBJ1-3 14 TRBV6-2/TRBV6-3 CASNLQGRRNTIYF TGTGCCAGCAACCTACAGGGACGTCGAAACACCATATATTTT
once . TRBJ2-5 16 TRBV5-1 CASSTSSDASQETQYF TGCGCCAGCAGCACCTCCTCAGACGCTAGCCAAGAGACCCAGTACTTC
. . TRBJ2-4 15 TRBV10-3 CAISEGRLAKNIQYF TGTGCCATCAGTGAAGGGCGGTTAGCCAAAAACATTCAGTACTTC
. . TRBJ2-7 13 TRBV11-2 CASSPGQHYEQYF TGTGCCAGCAGCCCCGGACAGCACTACGAGCAGTACTTC